This paragraph reports one T cell receptor beta chain. The sample comes from a study of T cell changes during pregnancy in multiple sclerosis. Looked up from germline, CDR1 is MDHEN and CDR2 is SYDVKM. V shed 1 base and J 2 bases; nucleotides not matched to a gene: 5. The CDR3 runs 16 residues. Using immunoSEQ multiplex PCR, the repertoire was profiled, and TCRdb retains in-frame clones only, with some absent. This table holds about 71,000 clones, around 94% found once. The sequence was collected from a female donor with multiple sclerosis, enrolled in a pregnancy study. This sequence joins TRBV28 and TRBJ2-5; TRBD2 agrees at 9 bases. The material was peripheral blood, obtained in the third trimester of pregnancy. CDR3 region: CASSLLPGLAQETQYF. The DNA for the CDR3 is TGTGCCAGCAGTTTATTACCGGGACTAGCACAAGAGACCCAGTACTTC.